Below, 12 T cell receptor beta chains from the same sample are listed, as sequenced in a study of CD8 T cells in ankylosing spondylitis. Notes on the study in general: Blood of patients with ankylosing spondylitis appeared to be characterized by a TCR beta motif of eight or nine highly homologous variants.

Their cognate antigens are unknown. TCRdb passed the 5' RACE reads through MiXCR, listing each CDR3 protein once. The data hold fewer than 650,000 distinct CDR3 sequences, with 9.5% to 15% observed a single time. The source material was blood, either unsorted or a sorted T cell fraction (not recorded which). These receptors all come from a male donor with ankylosing spondylitis.

About this clonotype itself: A much larger clone lies a single base off, so this may be a read error. The CDR3 does not end in the conserved phenylalanine or tryptophan, so this is likely a read error. This rearrangement joins TRBV30 to TRBJ1-2; 7 nucleotides line up with TRBD1. The CDR3 spans 12 residues. The germline CDR1 and CDR2 sequences are GTSNPN and SVGIG (reference sequence). J lost 4 bases, V lost 4 bases, and 3 bases had no gene match. DNA of the CDR3: TGTGCCTGGATCTCAGGGGGCTATGGCTACACCTGC. This translates into CAWISGGYGYTC.

This clonotype was detected only a few times. The chain recombines TRBV5-1 with TRBJ2-1; D gene ambiguous. Trimming cost V 2 bases and J 7 bases, with 13 bases left between them. From germline, CDR1 is SGHRS and CDR2 YFSETQ. The CDR3 is made up of 14 amino acids. This CDR3 reads CASSFGPRPNEQFF. For the CDR3, the DNA is TGCGCCAGCAGCTTCGGGCCGAGACCAAATGAGCAGTTCTTC. Full variable domain (missing parts from reference TRBV5-1 and TRBJ2-1): KAGVTQTPRYLIKTRGQQVTLSCSPISGHRSVSWYQQTPGQGLQFLFEYFSETQRNKGNFPGRFSGRQFSNSRSEMNVSTLELGDSALYLCASSFGPRPNEQFFGPGTRLTVL.

CDR3 sequence: CASSQVGNEQYF. The CDR3 bases are TGTGCCAGCAGCCAAGTAGGGAACGAGCAGTACTTC. The gene calls are TRBV14 and TRBJ2-7; D not certain. The germline V gene encodes CDR1 SGHDN and CDR2 FVKESK. This CDR3 is 12 amino acids long. The V end was cut by 1 base, the J end by 5 bases, with 6 bases between. Full variable domain (remainder filled in from reference TRBV14 and TRBJ2-7): EAGVTQFPSHSVIEKGQTVTLRCDPISGHDNLYWYRRVMGKEIKFLLHFVKESKQDESGMPNNRFLAERTGGTYSTLKVQPAELEDSGVYFCASSQVGNEQYFGPGTRLTVT.

About this clonotype itself: A read error is possible here, since a much larger clone lies one base away. This rearrangement joins TRBV29-1 to TRBJ2-3, with D perhaps matching TRBD2 (6 bases). The CDR3 extends over 15 amino acids. Germline V lookup: CDR1 SQVTM, CDR2 ANQGSEA. CDR3 sequence reads: CRVDGNQGRTDTQYF. The CDR3, as DNA: TGCAGAGTTGACGGGAACCAAGGGAGGACAGATACGCAGTATTTT.

Only a few counts were recorded for this clonotype. The chain combines TRBV12-3 or TRBV12-4 with TRBJ2-7; D tentatively reads TRBD1 or TRBD2 (5 bases each). The CDR3 is 13 amino acids. The V end was cut by 0 bases, the J end by 7 bases, with 10 bases between. CDR3 sequence reads: CASSLAGRREQYV. CDR3 sequence (DNA): TGTGCCAGCAGTTTAGCGGGACGGAGAGAGCAGTACGTC.

This clonotype appeared many times. The J gene is TRBJ2-1, the V gene TRBV12-3 or TRBV12-4, with D possibly matching TRBD1 (5 bases). This CDR3 contains 14 residues. V was cut by 6 bases and J by 4 bases, with 13 bases left in between. The CDR3 protein is CASRSGAGYNEQFF. The CDR3 DNA is TGTGCCAGCAGGAGTGGGGCCGGATACAATGAGCAGTTCTTC.

Ten or more counts support this clonotype. V is TRBV5-1 and J is TRBJ2-7, with D possibly being TRBD1 or TRBD2 (5 bases each). Germline-derived CDR1 and CDR2 are SGHRS and YFSETQ. Trimming removed 5 bases from V and 6 bases from J, with 18 bases in between. The CDR3 loop spans 14 amino acids. The CDR3 DNA reads as TGCGCCAGCAGTTCAAGTACAGGACTCGGCGAGCAGTACTTC. Translated, it gives CASSSSTGLGEQYF.

The V call is TRBV19, the J call TRBJ2-1; 9 nucleotides match TRBD1. The germline gives CDR1 LNHDA, CDR2 SQIVND (reference sequence). Germline trimming cut 7 bases from V and 9 bases from J; bases unmatched to any gene: 13. CDR3 length equals 15 residues. For the CDR3, the DNA is TGTGCCAGTACCCCGACAGGGGGAAGTTCGGGTGAGCAGTTCTTC. It specifies CASTPTGGSSGEQFF.

V usage is TRBV7-9 and J usage is TRBJ2-1; no clear D. CDR1 is SEHNR and CDR2 is FQNEAQ in the germline V gene (reference sequence). The V and J ends lost 5 bases and 3 bases respectively, with 11 bases between them. CDR3 length: 14 amino acids. CDR3 sequence: CASSTPRFYNEQFF. Written as DNA, the CDR3 is TGTGCCAGCAGCACGCCAAGGTTCTACAATGAGCAGTTCTTC.

The chain recombines TRBV20-1 with TRBJ2-1; 9 bases are shared with TRBD2. The CDR3 is 13 residues long. V gave up 7 bases and J gave up 7 bases; unmatched junction bases: 8. CDR1 and CDR2 from the germline V gene are DFQATT and SNEGSKA (reference sequence). The CDR3 loop reads CSVPLAGRNEQFF. CDR3 DNA sequence: TGCAGTGTACCTCTAGCGGGACGAAATGAGCAGTTCTTC.

The J gene is TRBJ2-7, the V gene TRBV27, with 8 bases fitting TRBD2. This CDR3 is built from 14 residues. Germline V gene data show CDR1 as MNHEY and CDR2 as SMNVEV (reference sequence). Trimming cost V 3 bases and J 2 bases; bases outside gene matches: 3. In DNA, the CDR3 is TGTGCCAGCAGTTTGCGGGAGGTACCCTACGAGCAGTACTTC. Its protein is CASSLREVPYEQYF.

The chain combines TRBV2 with TRBJ2-2, with 14 bases aligning to TRBD2. Germline trimming cut 6 bases from V and 6 bases from J; bases unmatched to any gene: 6. The CDR3 covers 16 residues. Germline-derived CDR1 and CDR2 are SNHLY and FYNNEI. CDR3 nucleotide sequence: TGTGCCAGCAGGGTGGGGACTAGCGGGAGCGCCGGGGAGCTGTTTTTT. Its protein product is CASRVGTSGSAGELFF.